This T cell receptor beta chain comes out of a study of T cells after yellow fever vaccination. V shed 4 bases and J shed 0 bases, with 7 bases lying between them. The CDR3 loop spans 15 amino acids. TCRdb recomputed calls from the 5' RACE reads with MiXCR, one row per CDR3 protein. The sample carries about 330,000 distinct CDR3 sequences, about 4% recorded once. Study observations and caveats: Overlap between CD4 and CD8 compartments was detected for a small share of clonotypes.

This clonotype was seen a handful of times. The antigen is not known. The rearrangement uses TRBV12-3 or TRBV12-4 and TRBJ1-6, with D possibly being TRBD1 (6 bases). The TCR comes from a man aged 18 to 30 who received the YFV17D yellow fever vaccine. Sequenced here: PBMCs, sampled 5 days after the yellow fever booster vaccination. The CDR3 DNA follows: TGTGCCAGCAGTTCGACAGGCTCCTATAATTCACCCCTCCACTTT. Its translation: CASSSTGSYNSPLHF.